The source of this TCR beta chain is a study of cytomegalovirus exposure and HLA in healthy donors. Study results and caveats: In terms of immune exposure information, only CMV serostatus was available.

Concerning this clone: The antigen is undetermined.

It was with 60 Vbeta and 13 Jbeta primers that the PCR ran. The method was immunoSEQ multiplex PCR; TCRdb's version includes in-frame clones alone and lacks a portion of them. The table records 150,000 to 200,000 clones, 65% to 85% of them present only once. Germline CDR1 reads SGHVS; CDR2 reads FNYEAQ. This CDR3 has 15 residues. The V gene lost 2 bases and the J gene lost 2 bases, with 10 bases spanning the gap. V is TRBV7-6 and J is TRBJ1-3; weak D call: TRBD1 (5 bases). The receptor was isolated from a woman in her 50s in good health and CMV-seropositive. Source material: PBMCs. The CDR3 DNA reads TGTGCCAGCAGCTTACGCAGGGTCGCTGGAAACACCATATATTTT. It encodes CASSLRRVAGNTIYF.